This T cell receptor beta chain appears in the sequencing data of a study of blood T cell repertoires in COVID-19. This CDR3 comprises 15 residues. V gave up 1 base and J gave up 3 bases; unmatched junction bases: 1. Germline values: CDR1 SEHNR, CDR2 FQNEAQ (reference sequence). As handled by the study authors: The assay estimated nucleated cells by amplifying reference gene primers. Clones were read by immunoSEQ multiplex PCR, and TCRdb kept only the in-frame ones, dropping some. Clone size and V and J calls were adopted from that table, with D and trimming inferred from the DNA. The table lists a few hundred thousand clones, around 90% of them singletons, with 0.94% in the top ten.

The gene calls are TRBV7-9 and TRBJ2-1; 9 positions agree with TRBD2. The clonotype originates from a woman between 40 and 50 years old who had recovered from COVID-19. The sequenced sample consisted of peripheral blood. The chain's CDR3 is CASSLGLAVYNEQFF. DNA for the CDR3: TGTGCCAGCAGCTTAGGACTAGCGGTCTACAATGAGCAGTTCTTC.